This T cell receptor beta chain was recovered during a study of lymphopenia after photon versus proton radiotherapy. Study-level results: After the lymphocyte nadir, photon-treated repertoires showed oligoclonal expansion, especially of CD8+ Temra cells.

Clones were sequenced by immunoSEQ multiplex PCR, and TCRdb holds only the in-frame ones, with some missing. The table has some 170,000 clones, 70% to 90% seen once. This clone has at least ten counts. Its matching antigen is unknown. The CDR3 loop spans 13 amino acids. V dropped 2 bases and J dropped 8 bases, with 10 bases sitting between them. Germline V CDR1 and CDR2: ENHRY, SYGVKD. The receptor's source is a man aged 50 or older with gastric cancer. The starting material was peripheral blood, obtained from a patient treated with photon-based radiotherapy. V is TRBV10-3 and J is TRBJ2-1; possibly TRBD1 for D (6 bases). CDR3 in amino acids: CAISEGGADEQFF. The CDR3 DNA reads as TGTGCCATCAGTGAGGGGGGCGCGGATGAGCAGTTCTTC.